These 18 T cell receptor beta chains originate from one sample sequenced in a study of tumor-infiltrating lymphocytes in primary liver carcinoma (dated by TCRdb to the late 2010s). Total RNA and DNA were co-extracted without cell sorting from approximately 20-30 mg of bulk tissue using the AllPrep DNA/RNA mini kit. Sequencing took place on an Illumina HiSeq 2500. Using a constant-region primer and ProtoScript II reverse transcriptase, TCRbeta-specific cDNA was reverse-transcribed from roughly 460 ng total RNA. The TCRbeta libraries were prepared through three rounds of nested multiplex PCR following a slightly modified ARM-PCR procedure. Each of the first two PCR rounds ran for around 9 cycles and used multiplex TRBV1-TRBV30 forward primers together with a Cbeta reverse primer. TCRdb passed the public sequencing reads through fastp at Q25 and MiXCR, retaining productive beta sequences. Each CDR3 protein gets just one entry, which takes the most common genes and DNA from the rows behind it. This sample lists roughly 120,000 distinct CDR3 sequences; roughly three fifths were detected once. The biggest ten clones account for around 9% of the sample.

The sequenced material came from liver tumor tissue from sampling region 1. The meaning of the sample's cell subset or site label: tumor region T1, superior pole. Receptors were obtained from a woman aged 55 to 70 with primary liver carcinoma and hepatitis B virus infection.

The V and J genes are TRBV6-2 or TRBV6-3 and TRBJ2-3; 7 bases fit TRBD2. Germline loops: CDR1 MNHEY, CDR2 SVGEGT. The CDR3 length is 17 residues. The junction had 17 bases not matched to a gene; V was cut back by 5 bases and J by 6 bases. CDR3 in DNA: TGTGCCAGCAGTCCTCTACTAGCGAGACCCACCCCGGATACGCAGTATTTT. This translates into CASSPLLARPTPDTQYF.

This clonotype was detected once. This may come from a read error, since a much larger clone is one base off. This chain links TRBV6-1 with TRBJ1-5, with a tentative D call TRBD1 (5 bases). This CDR3 is 14 amino acids long. The germline CDR1 and CDR2 sequences are MNHNS and SASEGT. Trimming stripped 7 bases from V and 5 bases from J, with 15 bases between. This CDR3 reads CASTIQVGDQPQHF. The CDR3 DNA follows: TGTGCCAGCACTATACAGGTGGGGGATCAGCCCCAGCATTTT.

This clonotype has a single count. This may come from a read error, since a much larger clone is one base off. This chain connects TRBV10-3 to TRBJ2-1; 8 bases are shared with TRBD2. This CDR3 spans 15 amino acids. The V gene's germline CDR1 is ENHRY and CDR2 SYGVKD. CDR3 sequence (DNA): TGTGTCATCAGTGACGTCGGGAGGGCTGGGAATGAGCAGTTCTTC. It specifies CVISDVGRAGNEQFF.

The chain couples TRBV29-1 to TRBJ2-7, with TRBD1 identical over 9 bases. This CDR3 comprises 15 residues. The germline CDR1 and CDR2 sequences are SQVTM and ANQGSEA. V gave up 5 bases and J gave up 11 bases; unmatched junction bases: 19. As DNA, the CDR3 is TGCAGCGTTACCTGGACAGGGGTTTCCCTAATAATGGAGTACTTC. This sequence encodes CSVTWTGVSLIMEYF.

The V call is TRBV28, the J call TRBJ1-1, with a tentative D call TRBD1 (6 bases). The V gene's germline CDR1 is MDHEN and CDR2 SYDVKM. The V and J ends lost 3 bases and 7 bases respectively, with 15 bases between them. The CDR3 loop spans 14 amino acids. The CDR3 nucleotides read TGTGCCAGCAGTTTGAGTTCTCGGACAGTTGAAGCTTTCTTT. This codes for CASSLSSRTVEAFF.

As for this clonotype: A much bigger clone sits one base away, suggesting this may be a read error. The chain employs TRBV10-3 and TRBJ2-1, with 10 bases aligning to TRBD2. In germline, CDR1 is ENHRY, CDR2 SYGVKD. The CDR3 contains 17 residues. The junction had 14 bases not matched to a gene; V was cut back by 3 bases and J by 9 bases. This chain's CDR3 is CAISDCALSGRAGEQFF. Here the CDR3 DNA reads TGTGCCATCAGTGATTGCGCCTTGAGCGGGAGGGCCGGTGAGCAGTTCTTC.

This clonotype was seen at least ten times. The chain uses TRBV12-5 and TRBJ2-3; TRBD1 might be the D (5 bases). Looked up from germline, CDR1 is LGHNT and CDR2 is FRNRAP. With 0 bases removed from V and 7 bases from J, the gap between germline ends came to 14 bases. This CDR3 has 15 residues. In DNA, the CDR3 is TGTGCTAGTGGTTTGGTAGGACCAGGGCAAAATACGCAGTATTTT. It translates to CASGLVGPGQNTQYF. The whole variable domain, remainder taken from reference TRBV12-5 and TRBJ2-3, is DARVTQTPRHKVTEMGQEVTMRCQPILGHNTVFWYRQTMMQGLELLAYFRNRAPLDDSGMPKDRFSAEMPDATLATLKIQPSEPRDSAVYFCASGLVGPGQNTQYFGPGTRLTVL.

This clonotype was detected many times. The chain joins TRBV6-5 to TRBJ2-4; possible D gene TRBD2, 6 bases. With 5 bases removed from V and 2 bases from J, the gap between germline ends came to 13 bases. The CDR3 is 15 residues long. Germline V CDR1 and CDR2: MNHEY, SVGAGI. The CDR3 bases are TGTGCCAGCAGTCCTCCCGGGAGTACCAAAAACATTCAGTACTTC. Protein product: CASSPPGSTKNIQYF.

The chain carries TRBV5-4 and TRBJ2-7, with D perhaps assigned TRBD1 or TRBD2 (5 bases each). Germline V gives CDR1 SGHNT, CDR2 YYREEE (reference sequence). V lost 4 bases to trimming and J lost 3 bases, with 17 bases between them. The CDR3 loop spans 15 amino acids. Here the CDR3 DNA reads TGTGCCAGCAGCCTGGGACGGGGTTCAGGCTACGAGCAGTACTTC. Protein product: CASSLGRGSGYEQYF. Drawing the rest from reference TRBV5-4 and TRBJ2-7, the complete variable domain is ETGVTQSPTHLIKTRGQQVTLRCSSQSGHNTVSWYQQALGQGPQFIFQYYREEENGRGNFPPRFSGLQFPNYSSELNVNALELDDSALYLCASSLGRGSGYEQYFGPGTRLTVT.

For this clonotype: One base away lies a much larger clone, so this may be a sequencing read error. The V gene is TRBV4-2, the J gene TRBJ2-3, with unresolved D. Germline V lookup: CDR1 LGHNA, CDR2 YNFKEQ. This CDR3 contains 15 residues. CDR3 sequence reads: CASSQGQAGTNTQYF. The CDR3 nucleotides are TGTGCCAGCAGCCAAGGCCAGGCAGGCACAAATACGCAGTATTTT.

The table lists this clonotype with many counts. The J gene is TRBJ2-6, the V gene TRBV10-2; 13 positions agree with TRBD2. The CDR3 has 17 amino acids. Germline loops: CDR1 WSHSY, CDR2 SAAADI. J was trimmed by 0 bases and V by 10 bases; bases with no gene match: 6. The CDR3 region is CATEGLAGFSGANVLTF. Written as DNA, the CDR3 is TGCGCCACTGAGGGACTAGCGGGGTTCTCTGGGGCCAACGTCCTGACTTTC.

This clonotype was detected once. The conserved final phenylalanine or tryptophan is absent from the CDR3, which likely points to a read error. The chain uses TRBV10-2 and TRBJ2-7; the match to TRBD1 covers 7 bases. The CDR3 has 16 amino acids. Germline loops: CDR1 WSHSY, CDR2 SAAADI. Germline trimming cut 7 bases from V and 0 bases from J; bases unmatched to any gene: 12. The CDR3 loop reads CASTTPLGGGSYEQYL. Written as DNA, the CDR3 is TGCGCCAGCACCACACCCCTAGGGGGCGGCTCCTACGAGCAGTACTTG.

The rearrangement links TRBV11-2 to TRBJ2-7; D uncertain. Germline CDR1 reads SGHAT; CDR2 reads FQNNGV. Trimming stripped 6 bases from V and 0 bases from J, with 9 bases between. The CDR3 consists of 13 residues. This chain's CDR3 is CASSYASSYEQYF. In DNA form, the CDR3 reads TGTGCCAGCAGTTATGCCAGCTCCTACGAGCAGTACTTC.

This chain connects TRBV29-1 to TRBJ1-2, with D possibly TRBD1 on 6 matching bases. Trimming stripped 6 bases from V and 7 bases from J, with 21 bases between. Germline loops: CDR1 SQVTM, CDR2 ANQGSEA. CDR3 length: 14 residues. CDR3 residues: CSVPPGGEAGGYTF. The CDR3 DNA reads as TGCAGCGTCCCCCCCGGGGGCGAGGCGGGTGGCTACACCTTC.

This chain connects TRBV28 to TRBJ1-2, with no clear D. The V and J ends lost 2 bases and 10 bases respectively, with 17 bases between them. The germline gives CDR1 MDHEN, CDR2 SYDVKM. This CDR3 has 14 amino acids. CDR3 residues: CASSLLNKNHDYTF. The CDR3 nucleotides are TGTGCCAGCAGTTTACTCAACAAGAACCATGACTACACCTTC.

The sample holds many counts of this clonotype. The chain is built from TRBV6-1 and TRBJ2-7, with 11 bases aligning to TRBD2. Trimming at V came to 3 bases and at J to 0 bases, leaving 7 bases not matched to a gene. The CDR3 is made up of 17 amino acids. Looked up from germline, CDR1 is MNHNS and CDR2 is SASEGT. CDR3 loop: CASSDPRLAGTSYEQYF. In nucleotides, the CDR3 is TGTGCCAGCAGTGATCCCCGACTAGCGGGAACCTCCTACGAGCAGTACTTC.

With respect to this clonotype: A much larger clone is a single base away; this may be a read error. J is TRBJ1-5 and V is TRBV6-5; D gene ambiguous. Trimming pared 2 bases from V and 0 bases from J, leaving 11 bases between. The germline V gene encodes CDR1 MNHEY and CDR2 SVGAGI. The CDR3 length is 16 residues. The CDR3 loop reads CASSYGRTDSNQPQHF. The CDR3 DNA reads TGTGCCAGCAGTTACGGACGGACGGATAGCAATCAGCCCCAGCATTTT.

In its sample, this clonotype was seen many times. The genes are TRBV5-1 and TRBJ2-1, with D perhaps matching TRBD2 (6 bases). The V end lost 0 bases, the J end lost 3 bases, and 10 bases lay between the germline ends. This CDR3 comprises 15 residues. Germline V gives CDR1 SGHRS, CDR2 YFSETQ. CDR3: CASSLDGGIYNEQFF. Written as DNA, the CDR3 is TGCGCCAGCAGCTTGGATGGCGGGATCTACAATGAGCAGTTCTTC.